This section outlines one T cell receptor beta chain sequence together with its context. The data were produced by immunoSEQ multiplex PCR, yet TCRdb's version contains in-frame clones alone and is incomplete. The table shows about 340,000 clones, with around 91% occurring only once. V was trimmed by 4 bases and J by 1 base, leaving 11 bases between them. Germline CDR1 is SQVTM and CDR2 is ANQGSEA. This CDR3 has 14 amino acids. These data originate in a study of blood T cell repertoires in COVID-19. Study summary: From the United States, Italy and Spain came samples of acute and convalescent COVID-19. The cDNA or gDNA used as material had been derived from T cells, B-cell-depleted T cells, or PBMCs.

The sample taken for sequencing was peripheral blood. The sequence was collected from a woman in her late teens or twenties who had recovered from COVID-19. This chain links TRBV29-1 with TRBJ1-3, with a weak D call TRBD1 (5 bases). The CDR3 region is CSVAPRGSGNTIYF. The DNA of the CDR3 is TGCAGCGTTGCCCCCCGGGGGTCTGGAAACACCATATATTTT.